This TCR beta chain was sequenced in a study of T cells in localized non-small cell lung cancer. Study findings and constraints: Tumor samples were not multi-region, leaving intratumor heterogeneity unexcluded. Longer survival (overall) was linked to higher T cell density in blood. Appearance in adjacent lung was seen for a median about 59 of the top 100 tumor clones.

Per the germline V gene, CDR1 is GTSNPN and CDR2 is SVGIG (reference sequence). The CDR3 contains 16 residues. Trimming stripped 2 bases from V and 2 bases from J, with 17 bases between. Points on this clone: Its antigen is still unknown.

Repertoires were generated with immunoSEQ multiplex PCR, while TCRdb's copy carries only in-frame clones and drops some. The sample carries some 2,200 clones, 25% to 35% recorded once. V is TRBV30 and J is TRBJ2-3; tentatively, D is TRBD2 (6 bases). This sequence originates from a man aged 35-69 years with stage I lung adenocarcinoma. The starting material was normal lung tissue next to the tumor, obtained before any cancer treatment. The CDR3 protein is CAWSKGSAGNTDTQYF. The DNA for the CDR3 is TGTGCCTGGAGTAAAGGAAGCGCGGGGAACACAGATACGCAGTATTTT.